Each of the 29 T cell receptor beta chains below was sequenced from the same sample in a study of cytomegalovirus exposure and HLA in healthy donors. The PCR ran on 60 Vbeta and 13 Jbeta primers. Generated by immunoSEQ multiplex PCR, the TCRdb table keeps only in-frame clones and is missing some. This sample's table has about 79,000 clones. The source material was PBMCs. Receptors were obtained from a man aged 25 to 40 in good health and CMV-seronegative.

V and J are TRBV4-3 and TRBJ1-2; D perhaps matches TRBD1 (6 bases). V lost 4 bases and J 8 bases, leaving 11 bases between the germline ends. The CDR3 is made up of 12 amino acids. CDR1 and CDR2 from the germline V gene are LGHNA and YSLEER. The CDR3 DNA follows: TGCGCCAGCAGCCCCGACAGGATGGGCTACACCTTC. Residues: CASSPDRMGYTF.

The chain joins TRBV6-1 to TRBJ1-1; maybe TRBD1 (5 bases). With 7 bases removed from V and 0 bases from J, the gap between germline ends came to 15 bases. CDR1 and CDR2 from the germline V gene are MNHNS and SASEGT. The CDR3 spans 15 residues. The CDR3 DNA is TGTGCCAGCACGGACAATCCGACAGTGAACACTGAAGCTTTCTTT. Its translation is CASTDNPTVNTEAFF.

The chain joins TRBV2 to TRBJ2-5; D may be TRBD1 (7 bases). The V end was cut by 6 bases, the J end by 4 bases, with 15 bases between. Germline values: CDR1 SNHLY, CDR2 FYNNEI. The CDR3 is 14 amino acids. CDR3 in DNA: TGTGCCAGCAGGCACAGGGGACTTGCAGAGACCCAGTACTTC. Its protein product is CASRHRGLAETQYF.

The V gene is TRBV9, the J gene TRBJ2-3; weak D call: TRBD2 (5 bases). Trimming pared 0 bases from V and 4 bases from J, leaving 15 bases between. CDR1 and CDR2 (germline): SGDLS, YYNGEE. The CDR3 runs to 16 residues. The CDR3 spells CASSVVGSWRADTQYF. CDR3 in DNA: TGTGCCAGCAGCGTAGTCGGAAGCTGGCGGGCAGATACGCAGTATTTT.

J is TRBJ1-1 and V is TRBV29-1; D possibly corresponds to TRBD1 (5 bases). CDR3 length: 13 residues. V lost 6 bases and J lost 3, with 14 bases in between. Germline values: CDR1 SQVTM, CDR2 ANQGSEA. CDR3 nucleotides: TGCAGCGTAGAGGACGGAGGGGACACTGAAGCTTTCTTT. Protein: CSVEDGGDTEAFF.

The CDR3 reads CASSPPGGFEAKNIQYF. Written as DNA, the CDR3 is TGTGCCAGCAGCCCCCCAGGGGGATTTGAGGCCAAAAACATTCAGTACTTC. The chain is built from TRBV5-4 and TRBJ2-4, with TRBD1 matching 7 bases. Trimming took 4 bases from V and 1 from J; bases not matched to a gene: 11. This CDR3 has 17 residues. Germline-derived CDR1 and CDR2 are SGHNT and YYREEE (reference sequence). The full variable domain, completed using reference TRBV5-4 and TRBJ2-4, is ETGVTQSPTHLIKTRGQQVTLRCSSQSGHNTVSWYQQALGQGPQFIFQYYREEENGRGNFPPRFSGLQFPNYSSELNVNALELDDSALYLCASSPPGGFEAKNIQYFGAGTRLSVL.

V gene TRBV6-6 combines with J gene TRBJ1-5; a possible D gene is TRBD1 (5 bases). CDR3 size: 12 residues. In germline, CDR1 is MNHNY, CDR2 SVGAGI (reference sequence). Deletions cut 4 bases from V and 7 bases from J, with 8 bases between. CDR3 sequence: CASSSPGQPQHF. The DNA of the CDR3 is TGTGCCAGCAGTTCGCCAGGGCAGCCCCAGCATTTT.

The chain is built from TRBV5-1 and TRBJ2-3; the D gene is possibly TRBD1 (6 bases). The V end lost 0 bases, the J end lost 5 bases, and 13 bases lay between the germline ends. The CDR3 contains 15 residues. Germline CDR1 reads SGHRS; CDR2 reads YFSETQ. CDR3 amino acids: CASSLDPGAGDTQYF. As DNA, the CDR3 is TGCGCCAGCAGCTTGGATCCAGGGGCGGGAGATACGCAGTATTTT.

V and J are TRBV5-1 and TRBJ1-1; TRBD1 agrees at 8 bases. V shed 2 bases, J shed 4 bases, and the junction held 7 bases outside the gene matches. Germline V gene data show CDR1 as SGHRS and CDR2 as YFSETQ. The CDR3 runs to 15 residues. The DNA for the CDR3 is TGCGCCAGCAGCTTAACAACAGGGGGAAGCACTGAAGCTTTCTTT. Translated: CASSLTTGGSTEAFF.

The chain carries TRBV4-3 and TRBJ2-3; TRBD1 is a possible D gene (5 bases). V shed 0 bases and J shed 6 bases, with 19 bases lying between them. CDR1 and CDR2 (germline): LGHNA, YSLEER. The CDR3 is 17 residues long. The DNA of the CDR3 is TGCGCCAGCAGCCAAGACCCATCAGGGATTTATGATGATACGCAGTATTTT. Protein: CASSQDPSGIYDDTQYF.

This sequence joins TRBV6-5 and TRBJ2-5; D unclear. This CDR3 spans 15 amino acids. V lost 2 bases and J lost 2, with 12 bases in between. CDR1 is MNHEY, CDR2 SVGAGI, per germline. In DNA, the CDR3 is TGTGCCAGCAGTTACCGGAGTAGTGGGCAAGAGACCCAGTACTTC. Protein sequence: CASSYRSSGQETQYF.

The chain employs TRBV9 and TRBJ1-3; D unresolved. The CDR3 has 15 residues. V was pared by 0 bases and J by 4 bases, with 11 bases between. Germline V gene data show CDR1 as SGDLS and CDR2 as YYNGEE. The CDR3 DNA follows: TGTGCCAGCAGCGTAGACAGTCTATACGGAAACACCATATATTTT. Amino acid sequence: CASSVDSLYGNTIYF.

CDR3 sequence: CASSSELRDTQYF. DNA of the CDR3: TGTGCCAGCAGCTCCGAACTACGAGATACGCAGTATTTT. J is TRBJ2-3 and V is TRBV7-2, with no clear D. The CDR3 extends over 13 amino acids. The germline CDR1 and CDR2 sequences are SGHTA and FQGNSA. Trimming removed 4 bases at V and 5 bases at J, with 10 bases between.

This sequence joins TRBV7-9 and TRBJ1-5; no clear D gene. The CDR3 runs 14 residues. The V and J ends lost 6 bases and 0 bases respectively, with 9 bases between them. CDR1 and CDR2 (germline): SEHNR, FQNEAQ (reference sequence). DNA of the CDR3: TGTGCCAGCAGTTTGGCAGATAGCAATCAGCCCCAGCATTTT. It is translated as CASSLADSNQPQHF.

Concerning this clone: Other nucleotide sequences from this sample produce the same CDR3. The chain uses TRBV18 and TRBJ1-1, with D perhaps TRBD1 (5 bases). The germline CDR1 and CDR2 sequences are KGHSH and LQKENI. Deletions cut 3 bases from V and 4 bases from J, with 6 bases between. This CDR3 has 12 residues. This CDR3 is CASSPQGTEAFF. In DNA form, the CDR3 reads TGTGCCAGCTCACCTCAGGGCACTGAAGCTTTCTTT.

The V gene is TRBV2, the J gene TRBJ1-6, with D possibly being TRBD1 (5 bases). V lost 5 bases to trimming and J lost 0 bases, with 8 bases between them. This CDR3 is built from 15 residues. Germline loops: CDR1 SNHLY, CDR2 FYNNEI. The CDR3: CASSPTGSYNSPLHF. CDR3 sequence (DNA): TGTGCCAGCAGTCCCACAGGCTCCTATAATTCACCCCTCCACTTT.

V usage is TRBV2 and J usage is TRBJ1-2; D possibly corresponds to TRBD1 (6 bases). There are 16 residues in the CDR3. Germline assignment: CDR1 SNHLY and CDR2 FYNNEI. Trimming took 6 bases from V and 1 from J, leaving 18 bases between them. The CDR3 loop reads CASRRDPGALNYGYTF. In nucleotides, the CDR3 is TGTGCCAGCAGAAGGGACCCAGGGGCCCTTAACTATGGCTACACCTTC.

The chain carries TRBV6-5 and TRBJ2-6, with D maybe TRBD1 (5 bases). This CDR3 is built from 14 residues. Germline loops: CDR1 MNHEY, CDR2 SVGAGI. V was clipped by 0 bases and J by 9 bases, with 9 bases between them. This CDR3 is CASSYSGEGNVLTF. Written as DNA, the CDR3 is TGTGCCAGCAGTTACTCAGGGGAAGGCAACGTCCTGACTTTC.

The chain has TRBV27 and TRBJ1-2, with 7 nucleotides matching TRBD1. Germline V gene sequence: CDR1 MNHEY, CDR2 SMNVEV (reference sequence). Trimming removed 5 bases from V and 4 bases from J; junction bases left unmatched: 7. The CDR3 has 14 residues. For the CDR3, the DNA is TGTGCCAGCAGTAGTAGGGGGCATGGCTATGGCTACACCTTC. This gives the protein CASSSRGHGYGYTF.

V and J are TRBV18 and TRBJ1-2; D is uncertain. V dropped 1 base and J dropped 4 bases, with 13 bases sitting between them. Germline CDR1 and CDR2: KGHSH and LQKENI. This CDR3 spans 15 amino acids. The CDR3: CASSPRTPEVYGYTF. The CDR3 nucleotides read TGTGCCAGCTCACCACGGACTCCCGAGGTCTATGGCTACACCTTC.

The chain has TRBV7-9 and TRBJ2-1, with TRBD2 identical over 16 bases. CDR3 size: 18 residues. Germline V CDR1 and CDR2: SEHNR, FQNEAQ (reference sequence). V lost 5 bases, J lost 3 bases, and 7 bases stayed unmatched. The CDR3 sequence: CASSPGTSGGAVYNEQFF. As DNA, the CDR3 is TGTGCCAGCAGCCCCGGGACTAGCGGGGGGGCCGTCTACAATGAGCAGTTCTTC. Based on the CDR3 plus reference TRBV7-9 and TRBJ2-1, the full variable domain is DTGVSQNPRHKITKRGQNVTFRCDPISEHNRLYWYRQTLGQGPEFLTYFQNEAQLEKSRLLSDRFSAERPKGSFSTLEIQRTEQGDSAMYLCASSPGTSGGAVYNEQFFGPGTRLTVL.

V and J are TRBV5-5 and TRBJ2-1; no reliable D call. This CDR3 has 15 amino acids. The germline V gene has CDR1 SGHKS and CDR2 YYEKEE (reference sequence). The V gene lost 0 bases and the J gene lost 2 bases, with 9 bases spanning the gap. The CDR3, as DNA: TGTGCCAGCAGCTTGGCCCCTAATCCCTACAATGAGCAGTTCTTC. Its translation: CASSLAPNPYNEQFF. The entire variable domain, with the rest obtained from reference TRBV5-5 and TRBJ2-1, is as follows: DAGVTQSPTHLIKTRGQQVTLRCSPISGHKSVSWYQQVLGQGPQFIFQYYEKEERGRGNFPDRFSARQFPNYSSELNVNALLLGDSALYLCASSLAPNPYNEQFFGPGTRLTVL.

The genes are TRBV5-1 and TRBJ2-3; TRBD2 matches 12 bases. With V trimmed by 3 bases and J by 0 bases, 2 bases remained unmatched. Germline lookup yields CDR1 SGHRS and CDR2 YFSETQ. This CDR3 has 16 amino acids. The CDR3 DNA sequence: TGCGCCAGCAGCTACCTAGCGGGAGGGAGCACAGATACGCAGTATTTT. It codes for CASSYLAGGSTDTQYF.

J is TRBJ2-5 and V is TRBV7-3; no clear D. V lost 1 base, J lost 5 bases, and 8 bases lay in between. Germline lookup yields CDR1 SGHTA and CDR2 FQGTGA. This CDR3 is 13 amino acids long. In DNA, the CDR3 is TGTGCCAGCAGCTTAAGACACCGGGAGACCCAGTACTTC. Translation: CASSLRHRETQYF. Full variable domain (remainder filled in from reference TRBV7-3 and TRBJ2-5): GAGVSQTPSNKVTEKGKYVELRCDPISGHTALYWYRQSLGQGPEFLIYFQGTGAADDSGLPNDRFFAVRPEGSVSTLKIQRTERGDSAVYLCASSLRHRETQYFGPGTRLLVL.

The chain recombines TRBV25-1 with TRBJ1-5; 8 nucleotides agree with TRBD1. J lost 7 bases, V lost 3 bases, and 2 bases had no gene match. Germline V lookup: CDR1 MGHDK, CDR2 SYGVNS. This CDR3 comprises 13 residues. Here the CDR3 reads CASSETGAQPQHF. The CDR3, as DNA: TGTGCCAGCAGTGAGACAGGGGCCCAGCCCCAGCATTTT.

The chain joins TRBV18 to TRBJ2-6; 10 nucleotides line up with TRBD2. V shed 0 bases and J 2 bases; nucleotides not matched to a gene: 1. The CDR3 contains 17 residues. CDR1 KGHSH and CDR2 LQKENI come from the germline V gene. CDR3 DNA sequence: TGTGCCAGCTCACCACCGCTAGCGGGAGCTGGGGCCAACGTCCTGACTTTC. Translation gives CASSPPLAGAGANVLTF.

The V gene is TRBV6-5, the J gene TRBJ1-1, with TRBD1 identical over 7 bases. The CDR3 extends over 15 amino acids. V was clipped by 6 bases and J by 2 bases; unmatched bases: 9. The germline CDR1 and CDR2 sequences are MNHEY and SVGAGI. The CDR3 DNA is TGTGCCAGCAGCCCTAGGACAGGCTCAAACACTGAAGCTTTCTTT. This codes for CASSPRTGSNTEAFF.

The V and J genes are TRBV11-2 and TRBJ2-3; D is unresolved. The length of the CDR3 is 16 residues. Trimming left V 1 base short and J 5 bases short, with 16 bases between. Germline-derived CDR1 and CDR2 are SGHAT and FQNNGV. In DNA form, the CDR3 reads TGTGCCAGCAGCTTAGTATCACACCCAACCCGAGATACGCAGTATTTT. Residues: CASSLVSHPTRDTQYF.

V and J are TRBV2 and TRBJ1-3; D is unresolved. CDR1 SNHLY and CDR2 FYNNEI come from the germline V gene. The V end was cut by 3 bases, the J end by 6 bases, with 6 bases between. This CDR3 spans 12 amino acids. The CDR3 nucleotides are TGTGCCAGCAGTGAGCGTGAAAACACCATATATTTT. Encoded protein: CASSERENTIYF. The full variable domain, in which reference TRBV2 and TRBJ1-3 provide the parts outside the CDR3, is EPEVTQTPSHQVTQMGQEVILRCVPISNHLYFYWYRQILGQKVEFLVSFYNNEISEKSEIFDDQFSVERPDGSNFTLKIRSTKLEDSAMYFCASSERENTIYFGEGSWLTVV.